Following are 25 T cell receptor beta chains from one sample sequenced in a study of OX40 agonist ivuxolimab in advanced cancers. Some clones are missing from TCRdb's copy, which holds only in-frame ones; the method was immunoSEQ multiplex PCR. The data hold roughly 64,000 clones, with about four fifths observed a single time. The sample here was CD4+ or CD8+ T cells sorted from blood, taken in a trial of the OX40 agonist ivuxolimab. These receptors were collected from an adult with an advanced solid tumor such as melanoma, head and neck, liver or kidney cancer.

The rearrangement uses TRBV5-1 and TRBJ2-7; D is unresolved. The CDR3 sequence is 11 residues long. The germline V gene encodes CDR1 SGHRS and CDR2 YFSETQ. Trimming took off 4 bases at V and 7 bases at J, with 9 bases between the two ends. The CDR3 DNA follows: TGCGCCAGCAGCCTCCTACGGGAGCAGTACTTC. It is translated as CASSLLREQYF. Based on the CDR3 plus reference TRBV5-1 and TRBJ2-7, the full variable domain is KAGVTQTPRYLIKTRGQQVTLSCSPISGHRSVSWYQQTPGQGLQFLFEYFSETQRNKGNFPGRFSGRQFSNSRSEMNVSTLELGDSALYLCASSLLREQYFGPGTRLTVT.

This chain connects TRBV2 to TRBJ1-2, with D perhaps matching TRBD1 (6 bases). This CDR3 comprises 13 residues. The germline gives CDR1 SNHLY, CDR2 FYNNEI. Trimming left V 4 bases short and J 10 bases short, with 16 bases between. The CDR3 loop reads CASSVRGALVYTF. CDR3 in DNA: TGTGCCAGCAGTGTGCGGGGGGCCTTAGTCTACACCTTC.

The V call is TRBV6-5, the J call TRBJ1-2; unclear D gene. Germline V gene sequence: CDR1 MNHEY, CDR2 SVGAGI. This CDR3 has 13 residues. V shed 7 bases and J shed 0 bases, with 9 bases lying between them. The CDR3 region is CASNETPNYGYTF. The CDR3 DNA is TGTGCCAGCAACGAGACCCCTAACTATGGCTACACCTTC.

CDR3 protein: CASSLGGFAEETQYF. The CDR3 coding sequence is TGTGCCAGCAGCTTAGGAGGATTTGCCGAAGAGACCCAGTACTTC. This rearrangement joins TRBV7-2 to TRBJ2-5; no firm D call. The CDR3 has 15 amino acids. Trimming left V 1 base short and J 3 bases short, with 12 bases between. The germline gives CDR1 SGHTA, CDR2 FQGNSA. Full variable domain (missing parts from reference TRBV7-2 and TRBJ2-5): GAGVSQSPSNKVTEKGKDVELRCDPISGHTALYWYRQSLGQGLEFLIYFQGNSAPDKSGLPSDRFSAERTGGSVSTLTIQRTQQEDSAVYLCASSLGGFAEETQYFGPGTRLLVL.

In this sample, this clone turned up once. The V call is TRBV10-1, the J call TRBJ1-1, with 11 bases lining up with TRBD1. CDR1 and CDR2 (germline): WNHNN, SYGVQD (reference sequence). V lost 9 bases to trimming and J lost 6 bases; unmatched junction nucleotides: 9. CDR3 length: 14 residues. The CDR3 DNA sequence: TGCGCCAGTTCCACCGGGACAGGGGGTTCTGAAGCTTTCTTT. Its protein is CASSTGTGGSEAFF.

The chain joins TRBV7-8 to TRBJ1-1, with 11 bases lining up with TRBD1. J was trimmed by 1 base and V by 2 bases; bases with no gene match: 3. The CDR3 has 16 residues. The germline CDR1 and CDR2 sequences are SGHVS and FQNEAQ. In DNA, the CDR3 is TGTGCCAGCAGCTTAAGGGACAGGGGGTCGAACACTGAAGCTTTCTTT. As protein: CASSLRDRGSNTEAFF.

The gene calls are TRBV6-1 and TRBJ1-5, with 8 nucleotides matching TRBD1. Germline V gives CDR1 MNHNS, CDR2 SASEGT. The CDR3 has 16 residues. V lost 4 bases, J lost 2 bases, and 7 bases stayed unmatched. The CDR3 here is CASSGGTGGGNQPQHF. DNA of the CDR3: TGTGCCAGCAGTGGGGGAACAGGGGGAGGCAATCAGCCCCAGCATTTT.

This rearrangement joins TRBV6-5 to TRBJ2-4; D perhaps matches TRBD2 (7 bases). Germline values: CDR1 MNHEY, CDR2 SVGAGI. The CDR3 has 14 amino acids. V was pared by 5 bases and J by 5 bases, with 13 bases between. This chain's CDR3 is CASSQGRVENIQYF. CDR3 in DNA: TGTGCCAGCAGTCAGGGGAGGGTCGAAAACATTCAGTACTTC.

This chain joins TRBV11-3 and TRBJ2-1, with a weak D call TRBD1 (6 bases). The germline V gene encodes CDR1 SGHNT and CDR2 YENEEA. V gave up 3 bases and J gave up 0 bases, with 12 bases separating them. CDR3 size: 16 residues. The DNA of the CDR3 is TGTGCCAGCAGCTTGTCAGGGGACCCCTCCTACAATGAGCAGTTCTTC. It encodes CASSLSGDPSYNEQFF.

V is TRBV18 and J is TRBJ2-1, with 8 bases lining up with TRBD2. From germline, CDR1 is KGHSH and CDR2 LQKENI. The trim removed 3 bases at V and 0 bases at J, leaving 13 bases unmatched. This CDR3 comprises 19 residues. For the CDR3, the DNA is TGTGCCAGCTCACCGAACTTCGGCGGGGGGTCAAGCTCCTACAATGAGCAGTTCTTC. Amino acid sequence: CASSPNFGGGSSSYNEQFF.

V gene TRBV4-3 combines with J gene TRBJ2-2, with D possibly TRBD2 on 6 matching bases. The V end lost 8 bases, the J end lost 6 bases, and 16 bases lay between the germline ends. Germline V gene lookup returns CDR1 LGHNA and CDR2 YSLEER. This CDR3 has 14 amino acids. The CDR3 sequence: CASRGAPFAGELFF. The DNA for the CDR3 is TGCGCCAGCCGCGGGGCCCCTTTCGCCGGGGAGCTGTTTTTT.

This chain joins TRBV7-2 and TRBJ2-5, with 8 nucleotides matching TRBD2. The germline CDR1 and CDR2 sequences are SGHTA and FQGNSA. This CDR3 region has 14 residues. With V trimmed by 5 bases and J by 2 bases, 4 bases remained unmatched. DNA for the CDR3: TGTGCCAGCAGCCCCAGCGGGGGACAAGAGACCCAGTACTTC. Protein sequence: CASSPSGGQETQYF.

V usage is TRBV5-1 and J usage is TRBJ2-7; D may be TRBD1 (6 bases). V was pared by 0 bases and J by 7 bases, with 8 bases between. The CDR3 consists of 12 residues. Germline values: CDR1 SGHRS, CDR2 YFSETQ. CDR3 bases: TGCGCCAGCAGCTTGGCTGGGACAGAGCAGTACTTC. Its protein is CASSLAGTEQYF.

The chain joins TRBV6-5 to TRBJ2-2; TRBD1 might be the D (6 bases). Germline CDR1 MNHEY, CDR2 SVGAGI. The V end was cut by 2 bases, the J end by 9 bases, with 13 bases between. The CDR3 sequence is 14 residues long. The CDR3 sequence is CASSYRRGTRELFF. CDR3 coding DNA: TGTGCCAGCAGTTACCGTAGGGGGACCCGGGAGCTGTTTTTT.

A note on this clone: Other DNA sequences in the sample encode the same CDR3. CDR3 sequence: CASSPSTDTQYF. For the CDR3, the DNA is TGTGCCAGCAGTCCATCCACAGATACGCAGTATTTT. V is TRBV2 and J is TRBJ2-3; no reliable D call. Germline V CDR1 and CDR2: SNHLY, FYNNEI. V lost 5 bases and J lost 2, with 5 bases in between. The CDR3 is made up of 12 amino acids. The variable domain in full, completed from reference TRBV2 and TRBJ2-3, reads EPEVTQTPSHQVTQMGQEVILRCVPISNHLYFYWYRQILGQKVEFLVSFYNNEISEKSEIFDDQFSVERPDGSNFTLKIRSTKLEDSAMYFCASSPSTDTQYFGPGTRLTVL.

The rearrangement links TRBV7-3 to TRBJ2-5; 9 bases map to TRBD1. J was trimmed by 5 bases and V by 5 bases; bases with no gene match: 9. The CDR3 is 15 residues long. Germline V gene lookup returns CDR1 SGHTA and CDR2 FQGTGA. DNA for the CDR3: TGTGCCAGCAGCATCAATGGACAGGGGCACGAGACCCAGTACTTC. Protein product: CASSINGQGHETQYF. The whole variable domain, remainder taken from reference TRBV7-3 and TRBJ2-5, is GAGVSQTPSNKVTEKGKYVELRCDPISGHTALYWYRQSLGQGPEFLIYFQGTGAADDSGLPNDRFFAVRPEGSVSTLKIQRTERGDSAVYLCASSINGQGHETQYFGPGTRLLVL.

CDR3 DNA sequence: TGCGCCAGCACGTGGCCGGGACAGCCCGCGGCTTTCTTT. It yields the protein CASTWPGQPAAFF. This rearrangement joins TRBV5-1 to TRBJ1-1; 7 bases align to TRBD1. The germline V gene has CDR1 SGHRS and CDR2 YFSETQ. V shed 6 bases, J shed 11 bases, and the junction held 13 bases outside the gene matches. This CDR3 comprises 13 residues.

V and J are TRBV7-9 and TRBJ2-5; no firm D call. Germline CDR1 reads SEHNR; CDR2 reads FQNEAQ (reference sequence). The V end lost 3 bases, the J end lost 1 base, and 6 bases lay between the germline ends. The CDR3 consists of 13 residues. CDR3 loop: CASSFNTQETQYF. The CDR3 bases are TGTGCCAGCAGCTTCAACACCCAAGAGACCCAGTACTTC. Using reference TRBV7-9 and TRBJ2-5 for the parts outside the CDR3, the full variable domain is DTGVSQNPRHKITKRGQNVTFRCDPISEHNRLYWYRQTLGQGPEFLTYFQNEAQLEKSRLLSDRFSAERPKGSFSTLEIQRTEQGDSAMYLCASSFNTQETQYFGPGTRLLVL.

The chain recombines TRBV19 with TRBJ2-4, with TRBD1 as a possible D gene (6 bases). Trimming pared 4 bases from V and 2 bases from J, leaving 12 bases between. CDR1 and CDR2 (germline): LNHDA, SQIVND (reference sequence). This CDR3 is 15 amino acids long. The CDR3 nucleotides read TGTGCCAGTAGTAAAAACAGGGCTTCCAAAAACATTCAGTACTTC. As protein: CASSKNRASKNIQYF.

V is TRBV7-2 and J is TRBJ1-6, with D hard to call. The germline V and J ends were trimmed by 1 base and 0 bases, with 10 bases remaining between them. CDR1 is SGHTA and CDR2 is FQGNSA in the germline V gene. CDR3 size: 17 residues. CDR3: CASSLVPGSSYNSPLHF. CDR3 bases: TGTGCCAGCAGCTTAGTGCCAGGTAGCTCCTATAATTCACCCCTCCACTTT.

The chain combines TRBV7-6 with TRBJ2-5; D not certain. Trimming took off 4 bases at V and 1 base at J, with 1 base between the two ends. The CDR3 runs 11 residues. Germline CDR1 reads SGHVS; CDR2 reads FNYEAQ. Here the CDR3 reads CASSSQETQYF. CDR3 in DNA: TGTGCCAGCAGCTCCCAAGAGACCCAGTACTTC.

The V call is TRBV2, the J call TRBJ2-7; 7 bases are a match to TRBD1. The germline CDR1 and CDR2 sequences are SNHLY and FYNNEI. V shed 6 bases, J shed 4 bases, and the junction held 6 bases outside the gene matches. The CDR3 sequence is 13 residues long. In DNA form, the CDR3 reads TGTGCCAGCAGCCGAACAGGGGAGTACGAGCAGTACTTC. Amino acid sequence: CASSRTGEYEQYF.

This sequence joins TRBV12-5 and TRBJ1-6, with 9 bases matching TRBD1. The ends lost 0 bases at V and 8 bases at J; junction bases unmatched: 11. Per germline, CDR1 LGHNT and CDR2 FRNRAP. The CDR3 length is 18 residues. The CDR3, as DNA: TGTGCTAGTGGTTTGGTCGGGGACAGGGCGGGAGGTCATTCACCCCTCCACTTT. It specifies CASGLVGDRAGGHSPLHF. The full variable domain, rest sourced from reference TRBV12-5 and TRBJ1-6, is DARVTQTPRHKVTEMGQEVTMRCQPILGHNTVFWYRQTMMQGLELLAYFRNRAPLDDSGMPKDRFSAEMPDATLATLKIQPSEPRDSAVYFCASGLVGDRAGGHSPLHFGNGTRLTVT.

The chain is built from TRBV6-1 and TRBJ2-2, with D perhaps matching TRBD2 (5 bases). Germline V CDR1 and CDR2: MNHNS, SASEGT. The CDR3 spans 14 residues. V was pared by 7 bases and J by 0 bases, with 9 bases between. The CDR3 region has the DNA TGTGCCAGCATTCGGACTGCGAACACCGGGGAGCTGTTTTTT. Protein: CASIRTANTGELFF.

V is TRBV5-1 and J is TRBJ2-2; D might be TRBD2 (6 bases). Germline V gene lookup returns CDR1 SGHRS and CDR2 YFSETQ. The CDR3 has 13 residues. Between the trimmed V and J ends, which lost 4 bases and 8 bases, there was a span of 12 bases. The CDR3 is CASSTVAAGELFF. The CDR3 DNA is TGCGCCAGCAGCACCGTAGCGGCTGGGGAGCTGTTTTTT.